This is a list of T cell receptor beta chains from one sample in a study of beta chain features in type 1 diabetes. This table comes from immunoSEQ multiplex PCR, and its TCRdb copy is limited to in-frame clones, with some not included. The sample holds hundreds of thousands of clones, about a sixth seen once. Sequences were obtained from naive CD4+ T cells from blood. Receptors were obtained from a man between 18 and 35 years old in good health. Both conserved end residues are part of each CDR3.

TRBV19	14	TRBJ2-2	CASSPTGDTGELFF
TRBV4-3	14	TRBJ1-2	CASSQNRDSYGYTF
TRBV7-9	10	TRBJ1-3	CASSGNTIYF
TRBV20-1	11	TRBJ2-1	CSASWLNEQFF
TRBV9	14	TRBJ2-7	CASSLSGGPYEQYF
TRBV5-6	15	TRBJ2-1	CASSRGLAVYNEQFF
TRBV5-1	14	TRBJ2-3	CASSFRQGADTQYF
TRBV11-3	12	TRBJ2-1	CASSSTGFEQFF
TRBV11-3	14	TRBJ2-1	CASSPGLGGNEQFF
TRBV28	17	TRBJ2-6	CASSLSFRFSGANVLTF
TRBV7-2	16	TRBJ1-4	CASSSVAGRGNEKLFF
TRBV18	13	TRBJ1-1	CASSPGPNTEAFF
TRBV4-1	16	TRBJ1-3	CASSHPTGDSGNTIYF
TRBV29-1	13	TRBJ1-1	CSVADRVNTEAFF
TRBV7-9	13	TRBJ2-7	CASSLTLMGEQYF
TRBV6-5	14	TRBJ1-2	CASSTGPRGHGYTF
TRBV7-2	14	TRBJ2-2	CASSFAQLTGELFF
TRBV19	14	TRBJ1-1	CASSVRQGVTEAFF
TRBV4-3	15	TRBJ1-2	CASSHHRQGDYGYTF
TRBV6-5	13	TRBJ1-1	CVSMGRSNTEAFF
TRBV5-1	15	TRBJ2-7	CASSYLDTLINEQYF
TRBV5-4	15	TRBJ2-5	CASSLEGGKKETQYF
TRBV11-2	15	TRBJ2-3	CASSFGQSYTDTQYF
TRBV7-9	15	TRBJ1-5	CASSLATGANQPQHF
TRBV4-3	16	TRBJ1-4	CASSQDGQGGNEKLFF
TRBV28	15	TRBJ2-7	CASSSAGISSYEQYF
TRBV25-1	15	TRBJ1-2	CASSRQSTGGYGYTF
TRBV7-2	13	TRBJ2-3	CASSFDGTDTQYF
TRBV4-3	14	TRBJ2-5	CASSQAGTLGTQYF
TRBV7-2	13	TRBJ2-7	CASSSGQPYEQYF
TRBV7-3	15	TRBJ2-3	CASSLSRERTDTQYF
TRBV4-1	20	TRBJ2-1	CASSQGNVRRGKSSYNEQFF
TRBV7-2	15	TRBJ1-1	CASSRGSLMNTEAFF
TRBV6-5	15	TRBJ2-7	CASRASGGLTYEQYF
TRBV18	16	TRBJ2-1	CASSPRGTGIGNEQFF
TRBV6-6	12	TRBJ1-6	CASNQGHSPLHF
TRBV4-1	16	TRBJ1-2	CASSQGGAGANYGYTF
TRBV21-1	14	TRBJ2-5	CASSNSNCKETQYF
TRBV29-1	13	TRBJ1-2	CSVAGPYYYGYTF
TRBV5-6	15	TRBJ1-5	CASSEGPGFNQPQHF
TRBV5-4	16	TRBJ1-4	CASSARRGATNEKLFF
TRBV7-2	12	TRBJ2-4	CASSYGTSGGYF
TRBV15	16	TRBJ2-3	CATSRDQGGGTDTQYF
TRBV5-1	15	TRBJ1-1	CASSLEGGAAAEAFF
TRBV6-4	12	TRBJ1-1	CASTGTGGEAFF